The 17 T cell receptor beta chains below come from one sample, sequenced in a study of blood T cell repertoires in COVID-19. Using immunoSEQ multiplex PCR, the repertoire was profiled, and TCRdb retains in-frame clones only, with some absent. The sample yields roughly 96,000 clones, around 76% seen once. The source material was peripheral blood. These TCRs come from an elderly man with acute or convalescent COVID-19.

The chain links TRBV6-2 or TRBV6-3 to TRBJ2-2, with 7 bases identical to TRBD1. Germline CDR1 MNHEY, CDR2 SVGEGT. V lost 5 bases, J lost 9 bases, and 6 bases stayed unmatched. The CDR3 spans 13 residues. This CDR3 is CASSQTGNRELFF. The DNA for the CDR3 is TGTGCCAGCAGTCAGACAGGGAACAGGGAGCTGTTTTTT.

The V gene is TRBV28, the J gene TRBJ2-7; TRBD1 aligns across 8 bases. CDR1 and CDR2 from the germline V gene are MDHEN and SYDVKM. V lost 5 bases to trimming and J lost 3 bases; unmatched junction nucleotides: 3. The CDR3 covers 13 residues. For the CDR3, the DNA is TGTGCCAGCAGTCGGACAGGGAGCTACGAGCAGTACTTC. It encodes CASSRTGSYEQYF.

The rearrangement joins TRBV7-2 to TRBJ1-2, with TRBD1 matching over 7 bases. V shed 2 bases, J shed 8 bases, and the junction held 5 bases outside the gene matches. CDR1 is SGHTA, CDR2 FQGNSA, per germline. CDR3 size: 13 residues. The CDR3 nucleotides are TGTGCCAGCAGCTTAAACAGGGGCTACGGCTACACCTTC. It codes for CASSLNRGYGYTF.

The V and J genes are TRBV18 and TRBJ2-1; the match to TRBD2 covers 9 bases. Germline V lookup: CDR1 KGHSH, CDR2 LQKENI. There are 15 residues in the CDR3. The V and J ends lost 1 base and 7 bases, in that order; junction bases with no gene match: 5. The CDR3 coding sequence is TGTGCCAGCTCACCACTAGCGGGAGATCGGAATGAGCAGTTCTTC. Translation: CASSPLAGDRNEQFF.

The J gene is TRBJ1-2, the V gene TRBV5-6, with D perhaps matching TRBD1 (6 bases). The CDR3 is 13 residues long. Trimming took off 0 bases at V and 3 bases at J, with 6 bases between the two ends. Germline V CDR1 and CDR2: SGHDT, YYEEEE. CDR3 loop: CASSLGQDYGYTF. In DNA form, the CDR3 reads TGTGCCAGCAGCTTGGGACAGGACTATGGCTACACCTTC.

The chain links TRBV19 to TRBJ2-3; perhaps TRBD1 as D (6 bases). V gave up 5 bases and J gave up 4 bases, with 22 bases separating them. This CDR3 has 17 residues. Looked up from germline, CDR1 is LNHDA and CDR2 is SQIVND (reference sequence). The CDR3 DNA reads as TGTGCCAGTAGTGACCTCCTCCAGACAGGCGGACCAGATACGCAGTATTTT. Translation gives CASSDLLQTGGPDTQYF.

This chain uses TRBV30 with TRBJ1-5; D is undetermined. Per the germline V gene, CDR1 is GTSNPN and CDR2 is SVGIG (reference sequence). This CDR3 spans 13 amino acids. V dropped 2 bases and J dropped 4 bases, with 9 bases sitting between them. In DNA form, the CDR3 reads TGTGCCTGGAGTCGTGTAGTTAATCAGCCCCAGCATTTT. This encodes CAWSRVVNQPQHF.

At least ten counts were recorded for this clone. CDR3 in DNA: TGTGCCAGCAGCTGGGGGGGCTACACTGAAGCTTTCTTT. Its translation: CASSWGGYTEAFF. This chain links TRBV28 with TRBJ1-1; D perhaps matches TRBD1 (6 bases). Trimming shortened V by 6 bases and J by 3 bases, and 11 bases separated the two germline ends. Germline CDR1 MDHEN, CDR2 SYDVKM. This CDR3 region has 13 residues.

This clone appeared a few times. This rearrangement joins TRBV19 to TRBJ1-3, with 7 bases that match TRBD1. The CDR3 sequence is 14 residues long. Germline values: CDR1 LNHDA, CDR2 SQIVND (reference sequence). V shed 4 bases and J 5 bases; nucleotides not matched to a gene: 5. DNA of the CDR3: TGTGCCAGTAGTACCCGACAGGGTCGAAACACCATATATTTT. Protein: CASSTRQGRNTIYF.

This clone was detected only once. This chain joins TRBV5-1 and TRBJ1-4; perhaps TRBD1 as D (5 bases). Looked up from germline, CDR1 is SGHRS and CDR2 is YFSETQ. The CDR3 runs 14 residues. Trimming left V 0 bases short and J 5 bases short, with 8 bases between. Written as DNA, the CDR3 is TGCGCCAGCAGCTTGGGGCCAGGGAATGAAAAACTGTTTTTT. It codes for CASSLGPGNEKLFF.

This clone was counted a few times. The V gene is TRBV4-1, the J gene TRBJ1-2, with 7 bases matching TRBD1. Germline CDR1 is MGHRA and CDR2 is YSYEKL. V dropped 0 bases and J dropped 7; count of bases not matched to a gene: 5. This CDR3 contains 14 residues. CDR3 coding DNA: TGCGCCAGCAGCCAAGAGGGGACAGAGGCTGGCTACACCTTC. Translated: CASSQEGTEAGYTF.

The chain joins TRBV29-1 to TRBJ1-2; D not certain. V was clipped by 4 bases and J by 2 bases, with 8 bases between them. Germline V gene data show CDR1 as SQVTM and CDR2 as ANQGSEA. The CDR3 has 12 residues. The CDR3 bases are TGCAGCGTTGTTATAATAAACTATGGCTACACCTTC. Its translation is CSVVIINYGYTF.

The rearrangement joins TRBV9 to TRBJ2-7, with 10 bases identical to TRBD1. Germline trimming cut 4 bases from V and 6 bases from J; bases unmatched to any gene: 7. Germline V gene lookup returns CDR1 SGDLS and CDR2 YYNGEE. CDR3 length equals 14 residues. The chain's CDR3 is CASSPGTGVGEQYF. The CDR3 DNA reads TGTGCCAGCAGCCCCGGGACAGGGGTAGGCGAGCAGTACTTC. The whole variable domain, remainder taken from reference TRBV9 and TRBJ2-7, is DSGVTQTPKHLITATGQRVTLRCSPRSGDLSVYWYQQSLDQGLQFLIQYYNGEERAKGNILERFSAQQFPDLHSELNLSSLELGDSALYFCASSPGTGVGEQYFGPGTRLTVT.

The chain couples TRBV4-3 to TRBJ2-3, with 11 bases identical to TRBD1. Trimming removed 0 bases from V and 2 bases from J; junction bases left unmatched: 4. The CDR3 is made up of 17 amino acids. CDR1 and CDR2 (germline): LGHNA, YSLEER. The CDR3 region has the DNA TGCGCCAGCAGCCAAGACCTGGGACAGGGGGTCACAGATACGCAGTATTTT. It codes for CASSQDLGQGVTDTQYF.

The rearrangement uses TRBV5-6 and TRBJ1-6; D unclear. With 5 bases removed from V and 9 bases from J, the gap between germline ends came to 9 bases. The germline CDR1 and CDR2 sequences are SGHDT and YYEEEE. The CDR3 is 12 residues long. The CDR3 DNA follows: TGTGCCAGCAGTTTGTACGGTTCACCCCTCCACTTT. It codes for CASSLYGSPLHF.

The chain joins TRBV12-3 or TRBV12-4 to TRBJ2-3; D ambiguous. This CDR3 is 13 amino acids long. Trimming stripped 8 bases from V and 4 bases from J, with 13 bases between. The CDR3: CASAFRSADTQYF. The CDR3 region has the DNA TGTGCCAGCGCCTTCCGAAGCGCAGATACGCAGTATTTT.

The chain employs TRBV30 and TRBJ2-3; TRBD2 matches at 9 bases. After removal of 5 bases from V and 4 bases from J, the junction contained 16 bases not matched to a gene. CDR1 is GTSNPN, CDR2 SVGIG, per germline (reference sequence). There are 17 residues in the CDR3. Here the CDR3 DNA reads TGTGCCTGGTACAGACGTTTGAGGACTAGCGAAGCAGATACGCAGTATTTT. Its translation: CAWYRRLRTSEADTQYF.